The count of the clone carrying this T cell receptor beta chain is one. This specimen belongs to a study of blood T cell repertoires in COVID-19. Overall study: Acute and convalescent COVID-19 samples came from the United States, Italy and Spain.

From germline, CDR1 is KGHSH and CDR2 LQKENI. Trimming removed 6 bases at V and 13 bases at J, with 15 bases between. This CDR3 has 11 amino acids. Assay: immunoSEQ multiplex PCR; the TCRdb copy retains only in-frame clones and omits some. The table shows about 170,000 clones, with around four fifths occurring only once. The sequence came from a woman aged 70-85 years who had recovered from COVID-19. The rearrangement links TRBV18 to TRBJ1-1, with a possible D match to TRBD1 (5 bases). Sequencing was performed on peripheral blood. CDR3 sequence: CASSVGPMGFF. The CDR3 DNA reads as TGTGCCAGCTCCGTGGGGCCGATGGGTTTCTTT.